These 17 T cell receptor beta chains were sequenced from one sample in a study of blood T cell repertoires in COVID-19. This table comes from immunoSEQ multiplex PCR, and its TCRdb copy is limited to in-frame clones, with some not included. The sample lists approximately 55,000 clones; around 86% were seen once. Sequenced: peripheral blood. The receptors come from a man aged 45-65 years with active COVID-19.

The rearrangement uses TRBV3-1 (or the pseudogene TRBV3-2) and TRBJ2-7; the D gene is possibly TRBD2 (5 bases). Trimming cost V 2 bases and J 0 bases, with 14 bases left between them. The CDR3 is made up of 16 amino acids. Germline V gene data show CDR1 as LGHDT and CDR2 as YNNKEL (reference sequence). In DNA, the CDR3 is TGTGCCAGCAGCCAATACTCTACGGGGTACTCCTACGAGCAGTACTTC. This codes for CASSQYSTGYSYEQYF.

This chain uses TRBV7-2 with TRBJ1-5; possibly TRBD1 for D (5 bases). This CDR3 is built from 13 residues. V lost 8 bases, J lost 4 bases, and 12 bases lay in between. Germline V gene data show CDR1 as SGHTA and CDR2 as FQGNSA. The CDR3 coding sequence is TGTGCCAGCCAGCGGAGGGGAAATCAGCCCCAGCATTTT. It encodes CASQRRGNQPQHF.

This clone was detected once. The chain carries TRBV6-2 or TRBV6-3 and TRBJ2-1; 9 nucleotides line up with TRBD2. CDR1 and CDR2 from the germline V gene are MNHEY and SVGEGT. The junction had 3 bases not matched to a gene; V was cut back by 5 bases and J by 7 bases. The CDR3 runs 13 residues. The CDR3 DNA reads as TGTGCCAGCAGTATGACTAGCGGTAATGAGCAGTTCTTC. Amino acid sequence: CASSMTSGNEQFF.

The chain employs TRBV15 and TRBJ1-5; D is unclear. V was trimmed by 0 bases and J by 4 bases, leaving 10 bases between them. CDR1 is LNHNV, CDR2 YYDKDF, per germline (reference sequence). The CDR3 has 15 residues. The CDR3 here is CATSRELGPNQPQHF. The CDR3, as DNA: TGTGCCACCAGCAGAGAACTAGGTCCTAATCAGCCCCAGCATTTT.

The CDR3 reads CASSQGGGELFF. DNA of the CDR3: TGTGCCAGCAGCCAGGGGGGCGGGGAGCTGTTTTTT. The gene calls are TRBV2 and TRBJ2-2; TRBD1 might be the D (7 bases). Between the trimmed V and J ends, which lost 6 bases and 7 bases, there was a span of 9 bases. This CDR3 comprises 12 residues. Germline assignment: CDR1 SNHLY and CDR2 FYNNEI. The variable domain in full, with the rest retrieved from reference TRBV2 and TRBJ2-2, is EPEVTQTPSHQVTQMGQEVILRCVPISNHLYFYWYRQILGQKVEFLVSFYNNEISEKSEIFDDQFSVERPDGSNFTLKIRSTKLEDSAMYFCASSQGGGELFFGEGSRLTVL.

The gene calls are TRBV19 and TRBJ2-3, with 12 bases identical to TRBD2. This CDR3 spans 17 amino acids. J gave up 1 base and V 9 bases, and 11 bases lay outside the gene matches. Germline V gives CDR1 LNHDA, CDR2 SQIVND (reference sequence). The CDR3 spells CASRLAGGPAGTDTQYF. The CDR3 region has the DNA TGTGCCAGCCGGCTAGCGGGAGGGCCAGCGGGCACAGATACGCAGTATTTT. The variable domain in full, completed from reference TRBV19 and TRBJ2-3, reads DGGITQSPKYLFRKEGQNVTLSCEQNLNHDAMYWYRQDPGQGLRLIYYSQIVNDFQKGDIAEGYSVSREKKESFPLTVTSAQKNPTAFYLCASRLAGGPAGTDTQYFGPGTRLTVL.

This clone was observed once. The chain links TRBV5-5 to TRBJ2-3; perhaps TRBD2 as D (5 bases). Trimming left V 0 bases short and J 4 bases short, with 12 bases between. The CDR3 length is 15 residues. The germline V gene encodes CDR1 SGHKS and CDR2 YYEKEE (reference sequence). CDR3 bases: TGTGCCAGCAGCTTGGCGGGGAGAGACGCAGATACGCAGTATTTT. Its translation: CASSLAGRDADTQYF.

J is TRBJ2-7 and V is TRBV10-3; 9 nucleotides line up with TRBD2. Germline V gives CDR1 ENHRY, CDR2 SYGVKD. CDR3 length equals 14 residues. J was trimmed by 5 bases and V by 6 bases; bases with no gene match: 8. This CDR3 is CAISPLAGRNEQYF. The CDR3 DNA reads as TGTGCCATCAGCCCTCTAGCGGGGCGGAACGAGCAGTACTTC.

This chain connects TRBV2 to TRBJ1-1; 9 bases are a match to TRBD1. Germline CDR1 and CDR2: SNHLY and FYNNEI. The CDR3 loop spans 14 amino acids. V lost 4 bases and J lost 4; bases outside the gene matches: 4. CDR3 sequence (DNA): TGTGCCAGCAGTGGACAGGGGGGAGGCACTGAAGCTTTCTTT. Translating it yields CASSGQGGGTEAFF.

The chain is built from TRBV6-2 or TRBV6-3 and TRBJ2-3; 9 nucleotides line up with TRBD2. This CDR3 region has 16 residues. The V segment lost 6 bases and the J segment 1 base; nucleotides outside the gene matches: 8. From germline, CDR1 is MNHEY and CDR2 SVGEGT. CDR3 region: CASSTGTSSRTDTQYF. The DNA of the CDR3 is TGTGCCAGCAGCACCGGGACTAGCAGCCGCACAGATACGCAGTATTTT.

The rearrangement uses TRBV25-1 and TRBJ1-6; 7 positions agree with TRBD1. The CDR3 runs to 16 residues. With V trimmed by 4 bases and J by 8 bases, 11 bases remained unmatched. Germline V CDR1 and CDR2: MGHDK, SYGVNS. The CDR3 loop reads CASSVSRRQGDSPLHF. The CDR3 DNA follows: TGTGCCAGCAGTGTGTCCCGTAGACAGGGAGATTCACCCCTCCACTTT.

The genes are TRBV29-1 and TRBJ2-1; 9 bases agree with TRBD2. The CDR3 is 15 amino acids. CDR1 SQVTM and CDR2 ANQGSEA come from the germline V gene. J lost 7 bases, V lost 1 base, and 8 bases had no gene match. For the CDR3, the DNA is TGCAGCGTTGAAGGCGGGAGGGCCGATATTAATGAGCAGTTCTTC. It specifies CSVEGGRADINEQFF.

The J gene is TRBJ1-5, the V gene TRBV29-1; D might be TRBD1 (6 bases). Trimming left V 7 bases short and J 11 bases short, with 24 bases between. The CDR3 spans 14 residues. Germline-derived CDR1 and CDR2 are SQVTM and ANQGSEA. CDR3: CSALTGDNPFSQHF. DNA for the CDR3: TGCAGCGCCCTGACTGGGGACAACCCTTTTTCCCAGCATTTT.

The chain uses TRBV6-5 and TRBJ1-5; D possibly corresponds to TRBD1 (5 bases). Trimming took 8 bases from V and 7 from J, leaving 15 bases between them. CDR1 is MNHEY and CDR2 is SVGAGI in the germline V gene. The CDR3 is 13 amino acids. This chain's CDR3 is CASGLTVTQPQHF. As DNA, the CDR3 is TGTGCCAGCGGGCTGACAGTTACCCAGCCCCAGCATTTT.

There are a few counts of this clone. This chain joins TRBV6-4 and TRBJ1-6; a weak D match, TRBD1 (5 bases). V was shortened by 5 bases and J by 10 bases, with 18 bases between the two germline ends. The germline V gene has CDR1 MRHNA and CDR2 SNTAGT. The CDR3 runs 15 residues. The CDR3 protein is CASSLDRAGRSPLHF. CDR3 bases: TGTGCCAGCAGTTTGGACCGTGCGGGGCGATCACCCCTCCACTTT.

This CDR3 reads CASSTGTSPYEQYF. CDR3 coding DNA: TGTGCCAGCTCTACCGGGACTTCCCCCTACGAGCAGTACTTC. The chain couples TRBV18 to TRBJ2-7; tentative D call: TRBD2 (6 bases). V was cut by 6 bases and J by 2 bases, with 14 bases left in between. Germline V gene data show CDR1 as KGHSH and CDR2 as LQKENI. The CDR3 covers 14 residues. The full variable domain, completed using reference TRBV18 and TRBJ2-7, is NAGVMQNPRHLVRRRGQEARLRCSPMKGHSHVYWYRQLPEEGLKFMVYLQKENIIDESGMPKERFSAEFPKEGPSILRIQQVVRGDSAAYFCASSTGTSPYEQYFGPGTRLTVT.

V usage is TRBV6-6 and J usage is TRBJ1-4; unclear D gene. V lost 7 bases and J lost 6, with 18 bases in between. The germline gives CDR1 MNHNY, CDR2 SVGAGI (reference sequence). CDR3 length equals 15 residues. CDR3 sequence (DNA): TGTGCCAGCAACCCTGGATGGGCCTACGATGAAAAACTGTTTTTT. Its protein is CASNPGWAYDEKLFF.